A selection of T cell receptor beta chains follows, all from one sample in a study of shared clonotypes between healthy human individuals. Here immunoSEQ multiplex PCR was the method, and the copy in TCRdb shows in-frame clones only, minus some. Seen here are roughly 650,000 clones, approximately 97% observed once, and the top ten hold less than 0.065%. Input material: naive CD4+ T cells sorted from blood. The receptors were gathered from a woman in her 30s in good health. Each CDR3 is given with its conserved first and last residue. A D gene is named only where the DNA matches it firmly. The size of a clone is reported for some rows only, either as once, few or many, or as a class for expanded clones.

V gene	clone size	J gene	D gene	CDR3 protein	CDR3 DNA
TRBV11-2	.	TRBJ2-1	.	CASSSLSGRNGEQFF	TGTGCCAGCAGCAGTTTGAGCGGGCGTAACGGTGAGCAGTTCTTC
TRBV28	.	TRBJ1-3	.	CASTSVMGFVRGNTIYF	TGTGCCAGCACCTCCGTTATGGGCTTCGTACGAGGAAACACCATATATTTT
TRBV7-8	once	TRBJ1-5	.	CASSLEGRGVNQPQHF	TGTGCCAGCAGCTTAGAGGGCAGGGGAGTGAATCAGCCCCAGCATTTT
TRBV7-9	.	TRBJ1-4	.	CASSSTGTSGNEKLFF	TGTGCCAGCAGCTCTACTGGGACTTCCGGAAATGAAAAACTGTTTTTT
TRBV18	.	TRBJ2-7	TRBD1	CASSPQPGGSTYEQYF	TGTGCCAGCTCACCGCAACCAGGGGGCTCAACCTACGAGCAGTACTTC
TRBV11-3	.	TRBJ2-3	.	CASSLAGSDTQYF	TGTGCCAGCAGCTTAGCGGGGTCAGATACGCAGTATTTT
TRBV6-6	.	TRBJ1-5	TRBD1	CASSYLRDRSNQPQHF	TGTGCCAGCAGTTACCTCAGGGACAGGAGCAATCAGCCCCAGCATTTT
TRBV5-1	.	TRBJ2-1	.	CASSLGGGASYNEQFF	TGCGCCAGCAGCTTGGGTGGCGGGGCTTCCTACAATGAGCAGTTCTTC
TRBV19	.	TRBJ1-1	.	CASSIRGNTEAFF	TGTGCCAGTAGTATAAGGGGGAACACTGAAGCTTTCTTT
TRBV2	.	TRBJ2-1	.	CASSEGELLGEQFF	TGTGCCAGCAGTGAGGGGGAGCTGCTCGGTGAGCAGTTCTTC
TRBV5-1	once	TRBJ1-6	TRBD1	CASSLVGRGRWSPLHF	TGCGCCAGCAGCTTGGTTGGCAGGGGGCGATGGTCACCCCTCCACTTT
TRBV14	.	TRBJ2-7	.	CASSLTQGSEQYF	TGTGCCAGCAGCCTTACCCAGGGTTCCGAGCAGTACTTC
TRBV5-1	.	TRBJ2-7	.	CASSFYGYEQYF	TGCGCCAGCAGCTTTTACGGCTACGAGCAGTACTTC
TRBV5-1	.	TRBJ2-1	.	CASSLGRDGEQFF	TGCGCCAGCAGCTTGGGGCGGGATGGTGAGCAGTTCTTC
TRBV5-5	once	TRBJ2-1	.	CASSIDIRPEQFF	TGTGCCAGCAGCATAGACATTAGGCCTGAGCAGTTCTTC
TRBV6-6	.	TRBJ1-1	TRBD1	CASRDRGNTEAFF	TGTGCCAGCAGGGACAGGGGAAATACTGAAGCTTTCTTT
TRBV10-1	once	TRBJ2-1	.	CASRRIGSQFF	TGCGCCAGCAGGAGGATCGGCTCCCAGTTCTTC
TRBV27	.	TRBJ2-3	.	CASSLNRPSTDTQYF	TGTGCCAGCAGTTTGAATAGGCCTAGCACAGATACGCAGTATTTT
TRBV7-9	.	TRBJ2-3	.	CASSLAADTQYF	TGTGCCAGCAGCTTAGCCGCAGATACGCAGTATTTT
TRBV4-2	.	TRBJ2-1	.	CASSQDWGYYNEQFF	TGTGCCAGCAGCCAAGATTGGGGGTACTACAATGAGCAGTTCTTC
TRBV7-6	.	TRBJ2-6	.	CASSLAGGGPWMSGANVLTF	TGTGCCAGCAGCTTAGCAGGGGGGGGTCCCTGGATGTCTGGGGCCAACGTCCTGACTTTC
TRBV19	.	TRBJ2-3	.	CASSPTRYPGTWTYTQYF	TGTGCCAGTAGTCCTACACGGTACCCTGGGACATGGACTTATACGCAGTATTTT
TRBV27	.	TRBJ1-5	.	CASRSIGDLPQHF	TGTGCCAGCAGATCTATTGGGGATCTGCCCCAGCATTTT
TRBV28	once	TRBJ2-1	TRBD2	CAASGSVYYNEQFF	TGTGCCGCTAGCGGGAGCGTTTACTACAATGAGCAGTTCTTC
TRBV19	.	TRBJ1-4	TRBD1	CASRTRDRGSEKLFF	TGTGCCAGCAGAACTCGGGACAGAGGCTCTGAAAAACTGTTTTTT
TRBV7-2	.	TRBJ2-1	.	CASSLNGGRVVQFF	TGTGCCAGCAGCTTAAACGGCGGACGGGTGGTGCAGTTCTTC
TRBV5-1	once	TRBJ2-7	TRBD2	CASSLAGLADSYEQYF	TGCGCCAGCAGCTTGGCCGGGCTAGCGGATTCCTACGAGCAGTACTTC
TRBV4-1	.	TRBJ2-1	TRBD1	CASSQESGQGASNEQFF	TGCGCCAGCAGCCAAGAGTCGGGGCAGGGGGCCTCTAATGAGCAGTTCTTC
TRBV27	.	TRBJ2-2	.	CASTWGSANTGELFF	TGTGCCAGCACATGGGGGTCCGCGAACACCGGGGAGCTGTTTTTT
TRBV4-1	.	TRBJ2-7	TRBD1	CASSRGTGYPEQYF	TGCGCCAGCAGCCGCGGGACAGGGTACCCCGAGCAGTACTTC
TRBV5-1	.	TRBJ2-7	.	CASSWGPGEGSHHF	TGCGCCAGCAGCTGGGGTCCAGGGGAGGGATCCCACCACTTC
TRBV28	once	TRBJ1-2	TRBD1	CASKPTDRVPYGYTF	TGTGCCAGCAAGCCCACGGACAGGGTGCCTTATGGCTACACCTTC
TRBV7-7	.	TRBJ2-5	TRBD1	CASSLGQPDRGVETQYF	TGTGCCAGCAGCTTAGGCCAACCCGACAGGGGTGTGGAGACCCAGTACTTC
TRBV18	.	TRBJ2-1	TRBD2	CASSVAGYNEQFF	TGTGCCAGCTCGGTAGCGGGATACAATGAGCAGTTCTTC
TRBV11-3	once	TRBJ2-1	.	CASSTRQHNEQFF	TGTGCCAGCAGCACCCGACAGCACAATGAGCAGTTCTTC
TRBV27	.	TRBJ1-1	.	CASSIQQASTEAFF	TGTGCCAGCAGTATCCAACAGGCCTCGACTGAAGCTTTCTTT
TRBV28	once	TRBJ2-7	TRBD2	CASRDSGTVSYEQYF	TGTGCCAGCAGAGATAGCGGGACCGTCTCCTACGAGCAGTACTTC
TRBV2	.	TRBJ1-5	TRBD1	CASRTTGASNQPQHF	TGTGCCAGCAGAACGACAGGGGCTAGCAATCAGCCCCAGCATTTT
TRBV9	.	TRBJ2-2	.	CASSGGPSHTGELFF	TGTGCCAGCAGCGGGGGGCCTAGTCACACCGGGGAGCTGTTTTTT
TRBV7-2	.	TRBJ1-2	.	CASSLELGKGGYTF	TGTGCCAGCAGCTTAGAGCTAGGGAAAGGTGGCTACACCTTC
TRBV4-1	.	TRBJ2-6	.	CASSQVVLANSGANVLTF	TGCGCCAGCAGCCAAGTGGTGCTAGCGAACTCTGGGGCCAACGTCCTGACTTTC
TRBV18	once	TRBJ2-3	.	CASSLQTDTQYF	TGTGCCAGCTCACTGCAGACAGATACGCAGTATTTT
TRBV20-1	.	TRBJ1-1	.	CSARDLAFF	TGCAGTGCTAGAGATCTCGCTTTCTTT
TRBV6-5	.	TRBJ2-7	.	CASSYSRGVPQQYF	TGTGCCAGCAGTTACTCTCGCGGGGTCCCGCAGCAGTACTTC
TRBV28	.	TRBJ2-7	.	CASSFQLYYEQYF	TGTGCCAGCAGTTTTCAGTTGTACTACGAGCAGTACTTC
TRBV25-1	.	TRBJ2-2	.	CASRPQGSWTGELFF	TGTGCCAGCAGACCTCAGGGGAGTTGGACCGGGGAGCTGTTTTTT
TRBV7-9	.	TRBJ2-7	.	CASSPYGQYYEQYF	TGTGCCAGCAGCCCCTACGGACAGTACTACGAGCAGTACTTC
TRBV7-2	.	TRBJ1-1	.	CASSRGDTEAFF	TGTGCCAGCAGCCGGGGGGACACTGAAGCTTTCTTT
TRBV6-6	.	TRBJ2-5	.	CASSAHMTSETQYF	TGTGCCAGCAGTGCCCACATGACCAGTGAGACCCAGTACTTC
TRBV6-5	.	TRBJ1-2	.	CASRHRNYGYTF	TGTGCCAGCAGACACAGAAACTATGGCTACACCTTC
TRBV9	.	TRBJ2-7	TRBD2	CASSPGLAGYEQYF	TGTGCCAGCAGCCCTGGACTAGCGGGCTACGAGCAGTACTTC
TRBV6-1	.	TRBJ2-7	TRBD1	CASKPRTGATYEQYF	TGTGCCAGCAAACCCCGGACAGGGGCCACCTACGAGCAGTACTTC
TRBV28	.	TRBJ2-1	.	CASSLIVRNEQFF	TGTGCCAGCAGTTTAATTGTTCGTAATGAGCAGTTCTTC
TRBV28	.	TRBJ2-1	TRBD2	CASSLVGLAGGVGFNEQFF	TGTGCCAGCAGTTTAGTTGGACTAGCGGGAGGGGTTGGCTTCAATGAGCAGTTCTTC
TRBV6-5	.	TRBJ1-2	.	CASSYSFNGGGGYTF	TGTGCCAGCAGTTACTCCTTTAACGGGGGTGGTGGCTACACCTTC
TRBV7-9	.	TRBJ2-7	.	CASSPRQLASGEQYF	TGTGCCAGCAGCCCCCGACAGTTGGCCTCCGGGGAGCAGTACTTC
TRBV2	once	TRBJ2-7	.	CASSPYSYSEQYF	TGTGCCAGCAGTCCTTACTCTTACTCCGAGCAGTACTTC
TRBV2	once	TRBJ2-5	.	CASSAVAGPYQETQYF	TGTGCCAGCAGTGCGGTGGCGGGGCCGTACCAAGAGACCCAGTACTTC